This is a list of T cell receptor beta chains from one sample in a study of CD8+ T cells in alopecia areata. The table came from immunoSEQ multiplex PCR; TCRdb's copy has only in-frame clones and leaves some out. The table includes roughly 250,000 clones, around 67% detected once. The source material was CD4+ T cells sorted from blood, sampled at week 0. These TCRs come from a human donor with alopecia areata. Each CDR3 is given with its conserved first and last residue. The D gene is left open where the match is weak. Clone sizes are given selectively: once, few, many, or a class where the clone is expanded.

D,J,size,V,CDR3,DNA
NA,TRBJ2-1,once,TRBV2,CASNGQMYNEQFF,TGTGCCTCCAACGGACAGATGTACAATGAGCAGTTCTTC
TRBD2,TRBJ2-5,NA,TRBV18,CASSLLLADQETQYF,TGTGCCAGCTCACTATTACTAGCGGACCAAGAGACCCAGTACTTC
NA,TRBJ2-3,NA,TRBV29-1,CSVDGLPVGADTQYF,TGCAGCGTTGACGGTCTTCCTGTGGGGGCGGATACGCAGTATTTT
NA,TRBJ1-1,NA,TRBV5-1,CASSLIVGNTEAFF,TGCGCCAGCAGCCTGATTGTGGGAAACACTGAAGCTTTCTTT
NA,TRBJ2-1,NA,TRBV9,CASRPLSSYNEQFF,TGTGCCAGCAGGCCTTTAAGCTCCTACAATGAGCAGTTCTTC
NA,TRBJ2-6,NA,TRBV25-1,CASSGVGANVLTF,TGTGCCAGCAGCGGTGTTGGGGCCAACGTCCTGACTTTC
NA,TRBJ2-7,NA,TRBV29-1,CSVVDGSSYEQYF,TGCAGCGTTGTGGACGGCAGCTCCTACGAGCAGTACTTC
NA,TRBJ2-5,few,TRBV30,CAWNIWVGETQYF,TGTGCCTGGAACATCTGGGTAGGGGAGACCCAGTACTTC
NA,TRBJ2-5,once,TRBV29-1,CSVASGGTQYF,TGCAGCGTTGCCTCAGGAGGGACCCAGTACTTC
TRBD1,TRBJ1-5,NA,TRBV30,CAWATGQADNQPQHF,TGTGCCTGGGCTACGGGACAGGCAGACAATCAGCCCCAGCATTTT
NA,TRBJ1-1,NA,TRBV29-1,CSVDPHAGRTEAFF,TGCAGCGTTGATCCACACGCAGGACGGACTGAAGCTTTCTTT
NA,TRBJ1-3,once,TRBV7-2,CASSLFSDSGNTIYF,TGTGCCAGCAGCTTATTCAGCGACTCTGGAAACACCATATATTTT
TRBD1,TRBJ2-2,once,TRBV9,CASSAGQQNTGELFF,TGTGCCAGCAGCGCGGGACAGCAGAACACCGGGGAGCTGTTTTTT
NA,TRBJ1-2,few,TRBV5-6,CASSLITAYGYTF,TGTGCCAGCAGCTTGATAACGGCCTATGGCTACACCTTC
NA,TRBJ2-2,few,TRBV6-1,CASRRDLVNTGELFF,TGTGCCAGCAGAAGGGATCTCGTGAACACCGGGGAGCTGTTTTTT
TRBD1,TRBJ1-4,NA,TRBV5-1,CASSLGQGEKLFF,TGCGCCAGCAGCTTGGGACAGGGCGAAAAACTGTTTTTT
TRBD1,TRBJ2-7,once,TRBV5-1,CASSFGTGDQYF,TGCGCCAGCAGCTTTGGGACAGGGGATCAGTACTTC
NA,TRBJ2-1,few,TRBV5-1,CASSTPGTLSDEQFF,TGCGCCAGCAGCACCCCTGGGACCTTAAGCGATGAGCAGTTCTTC
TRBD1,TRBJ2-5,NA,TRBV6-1,CASNPGQGTGTQYF,TGTGCCAGCAACCCGGGACAGGGGACGGGGACCCAGTACTTC
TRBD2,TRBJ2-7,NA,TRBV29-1,CSIRTSTREYF,TGCAGCATAAGGACTAGCACTCGAGAGTACTTC
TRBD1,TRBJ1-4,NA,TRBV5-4,CASSLQGVEKLFF,TGTGCCAGCAGCTTACAGGGGGTTGAAAAACTGTTTTTT
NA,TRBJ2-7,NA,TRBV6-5,CASTSWDPPYEQYF,TGTGCCAGCACCTCTTGGGACCCTCCCTACGAGCAGTACTTC
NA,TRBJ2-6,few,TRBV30,CACILRQENSGANVLTF,TGTGCCTGTATACTCCGACAGGAAAACTCTGGGGCCAACGTCCTGACTTTC
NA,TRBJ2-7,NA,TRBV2,CASSEFVGNYEQYF,TGTGCCAGCAGTGAATTTGTAGGGAACTACGAGCAGTACTTC
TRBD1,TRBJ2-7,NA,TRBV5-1,CASSLHHRDSFYEQYF,TGCGCCAGCAGCTTGCACCACAGGGACAGCTTCTACGAGCAGTACTTC
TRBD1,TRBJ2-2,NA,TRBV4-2,CASSRQGSAGELFF,TGTGCCAGCAGCCGACAGGGGAGCGCCGGGGAGCTGTTTTTT
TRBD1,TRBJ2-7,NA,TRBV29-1,CSVSAGGHEQYF,TGCAGCGTTTCGGCAGGGGGTCACGAGCAGTACTTC
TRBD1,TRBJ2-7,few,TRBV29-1,CSVEGDRVYEQYF,TGCAGCGTTGAAGGGGACAGGGTCTACGAGCAGTACTTC
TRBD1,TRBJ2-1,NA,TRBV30,CAWSVLTGGQNEQFF,TGTGCCTGGAGTGTACTTACAGGGGGTCAAAATGAGCAGTTCTTC
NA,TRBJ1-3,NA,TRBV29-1,CSVEGAISGNTIYF,TGCAGCGTTGAGGGGGCTATCTCTGGAAACACCATATATTTT
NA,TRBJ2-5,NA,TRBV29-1,CSVAWARETQYF,TGCAGCGTTGCTTGGGCTCGAGAGACCCAGTACTTC
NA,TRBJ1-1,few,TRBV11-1,CASSLSQGGNTEAFF,TGTGCCAGCAGCTTAAGTCAGGGAGGAAATACTGAAGCTTTCTTT
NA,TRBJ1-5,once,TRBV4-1,CASSQATLNQPQHF,TGCGCCAGCAGCCAAGCGACGTTAAATCAGCCCCAGCATTTT
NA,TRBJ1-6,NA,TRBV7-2,CASSLGPNSPLHF,TGTGCCAGCAGCTTAGGACCGAATTCACCCCTCCACTTT
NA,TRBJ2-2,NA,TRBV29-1,CSVKEQLTGELFF,TGCAGCGTGAAGGAGCAGCTAACCGGGGAGCTGTTTTTT
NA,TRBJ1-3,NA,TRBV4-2,CASSQVSGDGGNTIYF,TGTGCCAGCAGCCAAGTCTCGGGGGACGGCGGAAACACCATATATTTT
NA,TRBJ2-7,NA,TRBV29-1,CSVDQGRDEQYF,TGCAGCGTTGACCAGGGTCGCGACGAGCAGTACTTC
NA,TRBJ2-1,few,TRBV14,CASSHGGGNLYNEQFF,TGTGCCAGCAGCCACGGAGGGGGCAACCTCTACAATGAGCAGTTCTTC
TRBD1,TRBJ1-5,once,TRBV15,CATSRGPTGGHQPQHF,TGTGCCACCAGCAGAGGCCCCACAGGGGGCCATCAGCCCCAGCATTTT
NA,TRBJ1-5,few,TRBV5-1,CASSLEGHGNQPQHF,TGCGCCAGCAGCTTGGAGGGTCATGGCAATCAGCCCCAGCATTTT
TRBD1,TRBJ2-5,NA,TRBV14,CASSPLRGPETQYF,TGTGCCAGCAGCCCACTGAGGGGGCCGGAGACCCAGTACTTC
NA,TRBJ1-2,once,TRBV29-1,CSADGAYGYTF,TGCAGCGCCGACGGGGCCTATGGCTACACCTTC
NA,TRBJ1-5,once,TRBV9,CASSPTWGGNQPQHF,TGTGCCAGCAGCCCCACCTGGGGGGGCAATCAGCCCCAGCATTTT
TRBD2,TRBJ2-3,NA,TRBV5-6,CASSLLAITDTQYF,TGTGCCAGCAGCTTACTAGCGATCACAGATACGCAGTATTTT
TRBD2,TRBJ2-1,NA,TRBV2,CASRAGLGGGINEQFF,TGTGCCAGCCGAGCGGGTTTGGGCGGGGGGATTAATGAGCAGTTCTTC
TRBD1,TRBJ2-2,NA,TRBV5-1,CASRRQGAPDGELFF,TGCGCCAGCAGGAGACAGGGGGCGCCGGACGGGGAGCTGTTTTTT
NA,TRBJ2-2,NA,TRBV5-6,CASSLVVSGELFF,TGTGCCAGCAGCTTGGTCGTCTCCGGGGAGCTGTTTTTT
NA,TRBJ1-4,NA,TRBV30,CAWSVFRAATNEKLFF,TGTGCCTGGAGTGTTTTCAGGGCTGCAACTAATGAAAAACTGTTTTTT
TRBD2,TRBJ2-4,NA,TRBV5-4,CASSATSGGDIQYF,TGTGCCAGCAGCGCGACTAGCGGGGGGGACATTCAGTACTTC
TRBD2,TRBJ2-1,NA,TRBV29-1,CSVEGREGHYNEQFF,TGCAGCGTTGAAGGGCGGGAGGGTCACTACAATGAGCAGTTCTTC
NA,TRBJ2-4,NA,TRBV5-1,CASSDGLAKNIQYF,TGCGCCAGCAGCGATGGGCTAGCCAAAAACATTCAGTACTTC
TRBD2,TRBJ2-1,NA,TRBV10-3,CAIGPGTSRYNEQFF,TGTGCCATCGGGCCCGGGACTAGCCGGTACAATGAGCAGTTCTTC
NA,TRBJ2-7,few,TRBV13,CASSLQGHYEQYF,TGTGCCAGCAGCTTACAGGGGCACTACGAGCAGTACTTC